This T cell receptor (beta chain) derives from a study of T cell responses to AZD1222 COVID-19 vaccine. Using immunoSEQ multiplex PCR, the repertoire was profiled, and TCRdb retains in-frame clones only, with some absent. The table records some 80,000 clones, 85% to 95% of them present only once. Germline CDR1 and CDR2: SNHLY and FYNNEI. This CDR3 comprises 14 residues. With 2 bases removed from V and 2 bases from J, the gap between germline ends came to 9 bases. Note on this clone: Its antigen is undetermined.

General study findings and limits: The study found vaccine-associated CD4 TCRs spanning spike, dominant at 160-218 and 743-854. Most donors were white British, females outnumbered males, and clonal diversity was possibly underestimated. Baseline serology detected seropositivity in only five or six AZD1222 recipients. Targets within unmutated variant regions were reportedly found for nearly half of spike-specific TCRs.

The chain couples TRBV2 to TRBJ1-2; D uncertain. Sequencing used peripheral blood, obtained on day 0 of AZD1222 vaccination. The sequence was collected from an adult in good health. The CDR3 DNA reads as TGTGCCAGCAGTGAACGCGGCAACAACTATGGCTACACCTTC. Amino acids: CASSERGNNYGYTF.